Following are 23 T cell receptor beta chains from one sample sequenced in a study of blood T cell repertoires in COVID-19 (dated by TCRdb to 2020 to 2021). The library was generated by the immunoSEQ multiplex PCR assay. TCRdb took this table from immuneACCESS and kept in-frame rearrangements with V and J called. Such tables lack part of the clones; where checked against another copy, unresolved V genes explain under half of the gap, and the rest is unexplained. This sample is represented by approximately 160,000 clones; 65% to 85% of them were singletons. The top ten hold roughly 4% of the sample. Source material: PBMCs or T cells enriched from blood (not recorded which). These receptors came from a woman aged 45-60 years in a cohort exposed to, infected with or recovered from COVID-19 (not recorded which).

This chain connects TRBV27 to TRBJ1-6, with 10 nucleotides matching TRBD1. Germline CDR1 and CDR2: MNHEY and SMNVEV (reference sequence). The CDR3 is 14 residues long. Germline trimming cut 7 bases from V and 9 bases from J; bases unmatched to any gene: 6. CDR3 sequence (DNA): TGTGCCAGCAACTCGGGACAGGGGACTTCACCCCTCCACTTT. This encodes CASNSGQGTSPLHF.

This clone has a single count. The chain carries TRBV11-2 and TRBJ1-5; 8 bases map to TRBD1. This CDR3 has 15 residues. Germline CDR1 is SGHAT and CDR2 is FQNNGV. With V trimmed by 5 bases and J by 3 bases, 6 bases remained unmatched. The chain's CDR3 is CASSLGQGTNQPQHF. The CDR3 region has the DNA TGTGCCAGCAGCCTAGGACAGGGTACCAATCAGCCCCAGCATTTT.

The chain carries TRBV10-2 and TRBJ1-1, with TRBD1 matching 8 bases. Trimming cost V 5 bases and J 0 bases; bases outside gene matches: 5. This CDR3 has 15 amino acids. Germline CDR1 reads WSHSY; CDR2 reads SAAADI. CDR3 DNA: TGCGCCAGCAGTAATAGGGGACAGGTGAACACTGAAGCTTTCTTT. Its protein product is CASSNRGQVNTEAFF.

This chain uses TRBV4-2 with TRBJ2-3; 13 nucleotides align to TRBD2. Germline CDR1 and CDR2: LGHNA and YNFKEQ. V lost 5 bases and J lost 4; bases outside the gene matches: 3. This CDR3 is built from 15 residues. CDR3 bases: TGTGCCAGCAGCATCACTAGCGGGGGGGCAGATACGCAGTATTTT. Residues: CASSITSGGADTQYF.

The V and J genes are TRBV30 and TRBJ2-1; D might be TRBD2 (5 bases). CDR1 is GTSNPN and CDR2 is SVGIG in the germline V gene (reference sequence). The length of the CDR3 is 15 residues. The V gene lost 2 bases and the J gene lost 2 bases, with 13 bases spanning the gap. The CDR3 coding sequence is TGTGCCTGGAGTTATACGCTAGCTGCCTACAATGAGCAGTTCTTC. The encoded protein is CAWSYTLAAYNEQFF.

The CDR3 sequence is CASSASGDTQYF. The CDR3, as DNA: TGTGCCAGCAGCGCTAGCGGGGATACGCAGTATTTT. The chain recombines TRBV9 with TRBJ2-3; 8 bases are a match to TRBD2. V lost 3 bases, J lost 6 bases, and 0 bases stayed unmatched. Per germline, CDR1 SGDLS and CDR2 YYNGEE. The CDR3 has 12 amino acids.

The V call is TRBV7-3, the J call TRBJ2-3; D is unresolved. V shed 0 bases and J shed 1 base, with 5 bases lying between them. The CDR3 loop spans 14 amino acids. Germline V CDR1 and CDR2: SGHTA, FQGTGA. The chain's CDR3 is CASSLTGRTDTQYF. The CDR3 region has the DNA TGTGCCAGCAGCTTAACGGGCCGCACAGATACGCAGTATTTT. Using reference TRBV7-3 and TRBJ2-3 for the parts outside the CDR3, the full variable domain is GAGVSQTPSNKVTEKGKYVELRCDPISGHTALYWYRQSLGQGPEFLIYFQGTGAADDSGLPNDRFFAVRPEGSVSTLKIQRTERGDSAVYLCASSLTGRTDTQYFGPGTRLTVL.

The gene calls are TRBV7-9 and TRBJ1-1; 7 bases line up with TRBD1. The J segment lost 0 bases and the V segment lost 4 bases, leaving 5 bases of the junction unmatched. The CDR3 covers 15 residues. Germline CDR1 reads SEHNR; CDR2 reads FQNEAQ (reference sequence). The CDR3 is CASSSGQIMNTEAFF. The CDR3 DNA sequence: TGTGCCAGCAGCTCGGGACAGATCATGAACACTGAAGCTTTCTTT.

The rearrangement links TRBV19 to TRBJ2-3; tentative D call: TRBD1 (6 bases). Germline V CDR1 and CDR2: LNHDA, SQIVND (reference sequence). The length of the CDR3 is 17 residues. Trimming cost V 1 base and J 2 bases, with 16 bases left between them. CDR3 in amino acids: CASSIVVGAGDTDTQYF. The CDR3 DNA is TGTGCCAGTAGTATAGTAGTTGGGGCAGGGGACACAGATACGCAGTATTTT.

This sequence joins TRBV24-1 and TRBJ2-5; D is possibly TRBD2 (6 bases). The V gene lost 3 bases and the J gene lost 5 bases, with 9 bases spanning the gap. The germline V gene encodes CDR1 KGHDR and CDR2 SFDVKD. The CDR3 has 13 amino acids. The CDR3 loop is CATSDGGSETQYF. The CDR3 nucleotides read TGTGCCACCAGTGATGGGGGGTCGGAGACCCAGTACTTC.

CDR3: CASSLELAGDHEQFF. The CDR3 coding sequence is TGTGCCAGCAGCTTGGAATTAGCGGGAGATCATGAGCAGTTCTTC. The V and J genes are TRBV5-4 and TRBJ2-1, with TRBD2 matching over 9 bases. V gave up 0 bases and J gave up 8 bases; unmatched junction bases: 6. This CDR3 is 15 amino acids long. Looked up from germline, CDR1 is SGHNT and CDR2 is YYREEE (reference sequence).

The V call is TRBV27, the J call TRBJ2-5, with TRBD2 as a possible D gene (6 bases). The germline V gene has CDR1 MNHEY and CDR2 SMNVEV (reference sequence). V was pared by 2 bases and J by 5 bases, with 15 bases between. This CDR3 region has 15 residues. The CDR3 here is CASSLSAGPSETQYF. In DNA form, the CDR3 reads TGTGCCAGCAGTTTAAGCGCGGGGCCTAGTGAGACCCAGTACTTC.

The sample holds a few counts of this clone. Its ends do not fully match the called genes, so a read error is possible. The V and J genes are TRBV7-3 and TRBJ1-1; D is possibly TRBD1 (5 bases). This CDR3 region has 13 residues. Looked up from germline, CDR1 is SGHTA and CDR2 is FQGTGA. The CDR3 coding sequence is TGTGCCAGCAGCTTAACTAATGGGGCTGACGCTTTCTTT. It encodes CASSLTNGADAFF.

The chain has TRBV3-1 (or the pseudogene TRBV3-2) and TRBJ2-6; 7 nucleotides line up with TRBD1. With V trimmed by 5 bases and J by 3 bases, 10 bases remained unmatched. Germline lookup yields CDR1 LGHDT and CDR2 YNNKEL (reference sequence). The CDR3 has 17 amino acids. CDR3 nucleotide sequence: TGTGCCAGCAGCGAACCACGAGGGGGCGGTGGGGCCAACGTCCTGACTTTC. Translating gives CASSEPRGGGGANVLTF.

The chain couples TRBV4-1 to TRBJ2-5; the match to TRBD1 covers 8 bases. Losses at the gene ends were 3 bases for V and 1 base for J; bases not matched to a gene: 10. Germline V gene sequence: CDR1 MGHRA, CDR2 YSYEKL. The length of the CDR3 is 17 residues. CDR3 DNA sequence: TGCGCCAGCAGCCACTCGGGTACAGGGGGTCCCCAAGAGACCCAGTACTTC. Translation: CASSHSGTGGPQETQYF.

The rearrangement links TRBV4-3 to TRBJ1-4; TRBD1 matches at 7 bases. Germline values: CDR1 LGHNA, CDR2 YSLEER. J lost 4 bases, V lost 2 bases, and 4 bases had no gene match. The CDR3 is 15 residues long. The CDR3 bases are TGCGCCAGCAGCCAAAACCGGGACAGTAATGAAAAACTGTTTTTT. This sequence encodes CASSQNRDSNEKLFF.

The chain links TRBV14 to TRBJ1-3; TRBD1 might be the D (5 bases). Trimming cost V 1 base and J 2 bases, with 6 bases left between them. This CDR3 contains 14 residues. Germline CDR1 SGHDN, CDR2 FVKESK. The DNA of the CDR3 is TGTGCCAGCAGCCAAGTCAGGGCTGGAAACACCATATATTTT. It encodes CASSQVRAGNTIYF.

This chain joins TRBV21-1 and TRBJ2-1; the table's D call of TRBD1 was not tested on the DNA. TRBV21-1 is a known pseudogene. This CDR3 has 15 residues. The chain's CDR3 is CASSTGTGGRNEQFF. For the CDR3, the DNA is TGTGCCAGCAGCACCGGGACAGGGGGCAGAAATGAGCAGTTCTTC.

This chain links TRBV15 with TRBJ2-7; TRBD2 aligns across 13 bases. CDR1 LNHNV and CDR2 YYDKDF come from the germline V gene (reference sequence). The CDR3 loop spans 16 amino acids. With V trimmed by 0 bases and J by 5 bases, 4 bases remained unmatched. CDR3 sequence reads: CATSRDRTSGSDEQYF. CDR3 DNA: TGTGCCACCAGCAGAGATAGGACTAGCGGGAGTGACGAGCAGTACTTC.

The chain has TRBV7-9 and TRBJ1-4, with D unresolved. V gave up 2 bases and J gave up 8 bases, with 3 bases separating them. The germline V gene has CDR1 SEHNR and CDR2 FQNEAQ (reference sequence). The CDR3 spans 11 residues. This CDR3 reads CASSLSEKLFF. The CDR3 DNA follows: TGTGCCAGCAGCTTATCGGAAAAACTGTTTTTT.

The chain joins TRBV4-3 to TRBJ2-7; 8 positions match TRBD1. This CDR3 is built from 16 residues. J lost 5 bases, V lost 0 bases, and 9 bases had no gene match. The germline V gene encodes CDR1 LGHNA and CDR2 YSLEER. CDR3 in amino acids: CASSQDGAGGVDEQYF. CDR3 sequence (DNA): TGCGCCAGCAGCCAAGACGGAGCAGGGGGCGTGGACGAGCAGTACTTC.

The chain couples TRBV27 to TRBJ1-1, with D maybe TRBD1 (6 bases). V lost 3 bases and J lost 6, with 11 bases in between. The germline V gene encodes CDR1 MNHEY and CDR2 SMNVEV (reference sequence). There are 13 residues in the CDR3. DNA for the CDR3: TGTGCCAGCAGTTTTCACGGACAGTCTGAAGCTTTCTTT. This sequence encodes CASSFHGQSEAFF.

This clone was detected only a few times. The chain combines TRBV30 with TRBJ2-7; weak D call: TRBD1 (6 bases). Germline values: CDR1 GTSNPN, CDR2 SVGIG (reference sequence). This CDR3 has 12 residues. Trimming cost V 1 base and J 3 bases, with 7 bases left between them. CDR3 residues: CAWSAQGYEQYF. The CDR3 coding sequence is TGTGCCTGGAGTGCACAGGGCTACGAGCAGTACTTC.